The 26 T cell receptor beta chains reported below all come from one sample, sequenced in a study of graft-versus-host responses after intestinal transplantation (dated by TCRdb to 2020 to 2022). This specimen's time point label, per the study, means: cells obtained before transplantation from donor or recipient. The library was obtained by the immunoSEQ multiplex PCR assay. This is the immuneACCESS table as TCRdb keeps it, with only in-frame sequences that have V and J called. A part of the clones is gone; compared with another copy, unresolved V genes explain less than half, and the rest is unexplained. The sample profile shows roughly 97,000 clones; 87% of them were found once. The ten largest account for 0.7% to 0.9% of the sample. No antigen has been assigned to these receptors. Source: unstimulated CD4+ T cells sorted from spleen or lymph node cells, taken before intestinal transplant. Every receptor here comes from a human donor who received an intestinal transplant.

The chain joins TRBV7-9 to TRBJ1-2, with 7 bases aligning to TRBD1. The CDR3 covers 14 residues. The J segment lost 5 bases and the V segment lost 6 bases, leaving 9 bases of the junction unmatched. CDR1 is SEHNR and CDR2 is FQNEAQ in the germline V gene (reference sequence). Written as DNA, the CDR3 is TGTGCCAGCAGTTCCCGGACAGGTACTTATGGCTACACCTTC. As protein: CASSSRTGTYGYTF.

The genes are TRBV5-4 and TRBJ2-5; 7 bases are a match to TRBD2. The germline gives CDR1 SGHNT, CDR2 YYREEE (reference sequence). J was trimmed by 1 base and V by 7 bases; bases with no gene match: 7. The CDR3 spans 14 residues. CDR3 sequence reads: CASLVAGAQETQYF. CDR3 coding DNA: TGTGCCAGCCTAGTAGCGGGTGCCCAAGAGACCCAGTACTTC.

The chain carries TRBV28 and TRBJ2-5; D is possibly TRBD2 (5 bases). The V gene lost 5 bases and the J gene lost 2 bases, with 9 bases spanning the gap. This CDR3 spans 13 amino acids. Germline V lookup: CDR1 MDHEN, CDR2 SYDVKM. The CDR3 loop reads CASSPGSQETQYF. CDR3 DNA sequence: TGTGCCAGCAGTCCGGGGAGTCAAGAGACCCAGTACTTC.

CDR3 in amino acids: CASSPDRNYGYTF. In nucleotides, the CDR3 is TGTGCCAGCAGTCCGGACAGGAACTATGGCTACACCTTC. The genes are TRBV5-4 and TRBJ1-2, with 7 bases identical to TRBD1. CDR1 is SGHNT and CDR2 is YYREEE in the germline V gene (reference sequence). The CDR3 has 13 amino acids. V dropped 5 bases and J dropped 2; count of bases not matched to a gene: 3.

CDR3 DNA: TGTGCCAGCACACGTAGGCAGGGGAACACCGGGGAGCTGTTTTTT. Protein product: CASTRRQGNTGELFF. V is TRBV6-1 and J is TRBJ2-2; D perhaps matches TRBD1 (5 bases). CDR3 length: 15 amino acids. Trimming removed 7 bases from V and 1 base from J, with 13 bases in between. Looked up from germline, CDR1 is MNHNS and CDR2 is SASEGT.

The chain is built from TRBV19 and TRBJ2-5; D gene ambiguous. The CDR3 length is 11 residues. V lost 3 bases to trimming and J lost 5 bases, with 4 bases between them. Germline V gene lookup returns CDR1 LNHDA and CDR2 SQIVND (reference sequence). The CDR3 protein is CASSISETQYF. Written as DNA, the CDR3 is TGTGCCAGTAGTATCTCGGAGACCCAGTACTTC.

The chain carries TRBV7-2 and TRBJ2-5; TRBD2 aligns across 10 bases. J lost 1 base, V lost 5 bases, and 7 bases had no gene match. Germline V lookup: CDR1 SGHTA, CDR2 FQGNSA. This CDR3 is built from 16 residues. CDR3 in DNA: TGTGCCAGCAGCCCCTCTAGCGGGGGCTTCCAAGAGACCCAGTACTTC. Amino acids: CASSPSSGGFQETQYF.

CDR3 loop: CASSSRQGVGYTF. The CDR3 nucleotides read TGTGCCAGCAGTTCCCGACAGGGAGTGGGCTACACCTTC. The rearrangement uses TRBV6-5 and TRBJ1-2; 7 bases map to TRBD1. Trimming removed 4 bases from V and 8 bases from J; junction bases left unmatched: 7. The V gene's germline CDR1 is MNHEY and CDR2 SVGAGI. CDR3 length: 13 residues.

V gene TRBV4-1 combines with J gene TRBJ2-2, with 11 bases identical to TRBD1. J was trimmed by 4 bases and V by 1 base; bases with no gene match: 5. The CDR3 length is 17 residues. Germline V gives CDR1 MGHRA, CDR2 YSYEKL. The CDR3: CASSQAPGTGGTGELFF. The CDR3 DNA reads TGCGCCAGCAGCCAAGCCCCCGGGACAGGGGGCACCGGGGAGCTGTTTTTT.

In DNA, the CDR3 is TGTGCCAGCAGCGGCCGGGACGATAATTCACCCCTCCACTTT. It is translated as CASSGRDDNSPLHF. This chain connects TRBV5-4 to TRBJ1-6; the D gene is possibly TRBD1 (5 bases). Germline loops: CDR1 SGHNT, CDR2 YYREEE (reference sequence). With 4 bases removed from V and 5 bases from J, the gap between germline ends came to 10 bases. The CDR3 spans 14 residues.

The chain has TRBV2 and TRBJ2-2; possible D gene TRBD1, 5 bases. V was pared by 6 bases and J by 6 bases, with 14 bases between. The CDR3 is 14 residues long. Germline V lookup: CDR1 SNHLY, CDR2 FYNNEI. The CDR3 DNA follows: TGTGCCAGCAGCAGTTCTCCGACAGCCGGGGAGCTGTTTTTT. It encodes CASSSSPTAGELFF.

This clone appeared once. This chain links TRBV10-2 with TRBJ2-1; 7 bases align to TRBD2. The CDR3 covers 16 residues. V was clipped by 0 bases and J by 5 bases; unmatched bases: 7. CDR1 and CDR2 from the germline V gene are WSHSY and SAAADI. CDR3 sequence reads: CASSESMGGDHNEQFF. CDR3 nucleotide sequence: TGCGCCAGCAGTGAGTCGATGGGGGGGGATCACAATGAGCAGTTCTTC.

J is TRBJ2-1 and V is TRBV15; 8 nucleotides match TRBD2. Trimming cost V 0 bases and J 7 bases; bases outside gene matches: 8. In germline, CDR1 is LNHNV, CDR2 YYDKDF (reference sequence). The CDR3 loop spans 16 amino acids. The CDR3 DNA sequence: TGTGCCACCAGCAGAGATTGGGCTAGCGGGTCAAATGAGCAGTTCTTC. It yields the protein CATSRDWASGSNEQFF.

This chain links TRBV18 with TRBJ1-5; D is possibly TRBD1 (6 bases). CDR3 size: 16 residues. V lost 5 bases to trimming and J lost 4 bases, with 18 bases between them. Germline assignment: CDR1 KGHSH and CDR2 LQKENI. CDR3 sequence reads: CASSESTGPSNQPQHF. CDR3 nucleotide sequence: TGTGCCAGCTCAGAAAGCACAGGGCCCTCTAATCAGCCCCAGCATTTT.

This clone has just a few counts. The J gene is TRBJ2-5, the V gene TRBV9; 8 bases are a match to TRBD1. CDR1 is SGDLS and CDR2 is YYNGEE in the germline V gene. Losses at the gene ends were 2 bases for V and 3 bases for J; bases not matched to a gene: 0. The CDR3 extends over 13 amino acids. CDR3 coding DNA: TGTGCCAGCAGCGTGACAGGGGAAGAGACCCAGTACTTC. The encoded protein is CASSVTGEETQYF. Combining the CDR3 with reference TRBV9 and TRBJ2-5 gives the whole variable domain DSGVTQTPKHLITATGQRVTLRCSPRSGDLSVYWYQQSLDQGLQFLIQYYNGEERAKGNILERFSAQQFPDLHSELNLSSLELGDSALYFCASSVTGEETQYFGPGTRLLVL.

The chain employs TRBV10-2 and TRBJ2-1, with D possibly being TRBD2 (6 bases). In germline, CDR1 is WSHSY, CDR2 SAAADI. The CDR3 contains 16 residues. The germline V and J ends were trimmed by 2 bases and 0 bases, with 11 bases remaining between them. CDR3 loop: CASSETASVSYNEQFF. In DNA form, the CDR3 reads TGCGCCAGCAGTGAGACCGCTAGCGTCTCCTACAATGAGCAGTTCTTC.

This sequence joins TRBV28 and TRBJ1-1; D is unclear. V was shortened by 8 bases and J by 6 bases, with 16 bases between the two germline ends. CDR3 length: 13 amino acids. Germline assignment: CDR1 MDHEN and CDR2 SYDVKM. The CDR3: CASLWLEGAEAFF. In nucleotides, the CDR3 is TGTGCCAGCCTTTGGTTAGAGGGTGCTGAAGCTTTCTTT.

The chain carries TRBV18 and TRBJ2-5, with 7 bases lining up with TRBD2. V lost 3 bases, J lost 10 bases, and 8 bases stayed unmatched. The CDR3 length is 13 residues. Germline V lookup: CDR1 KGHSH, CDR2 LQKENI. The CDR3 loop is CASSPGTREGQYF. DNA for the CDR3: TGTGCCAGCTCACCGGGCACAAGGGAGGGCCAGTACTTC.

V and J are TRBV19 and TRBJ1-2; the D is unclear. The length of the CDR3 is 13 residues. The V gene's germline CDR1 is LNHDA and CDR2 SQIVND (reference sequence). The V gene lost 1 base and the J gene lost 4 bases, with 7 bases spanning the gap. CDR3 loop: CASSIGLAYGYTF. CDR3 nucleotide sequence: TGTGCCAGTAGTATAGGCTTAGCCTATGGCTACACCTTC.

This clone was seen a single time. The V gene is TRBV6-5, the J gene TRBJ2-7, with D perhaps TRBD2 (6 bases). This CDR3 comprises 16 residues. V was trimmed by 0 bases and J by 0 bases, leaving 12 bases between them. Germline V gene sequence: CDR1 MNHEY, CDR2 SVGAGI. The DNA for the CDR3 is TGTGCCAGCAGTTACTCAAGAGCGGGTTTCTCCTACGAGCAGTACTTC. As protein: CASSYSRAGFSYEQYF.

The CDR3 nucleotides read TGTGCCAGCAGTTACGGGAGGGCTAGGGGCTTCTATGGCTACACCTTC. Protein product: CASSYGRARGFYGYTF. V is TRBV6-6 and J is TRBJ1-2; D perhaps matches TRBD1 (5 bases). CDR3 length: 16 amino acids. Trimming removed 2 bases at V and 4 bases at J, with 17 bases between. Germline CDR1 is MNHNY and CDR2 is SVGAGI (reference sequence).

The V and J genes are TRBV29-1 and TRBJ2-5; 7 bases match TRBD1. V trimming: 4 bases; J trimming: 3 bases; junction bases outside the gene matches: 5. CDR1 and CDR2 from the germline V gene are SQVTM and ANQGSEA. CDR3 size: 13 residues. This chain's CDR3 is CSVGQGSKETQYF. The CDR3 region has the DNA TGCAGCGTTGGACAGGGAAGTAAAGAGACCCAGTACTTC.

V and J are TRBV2 and TRBJ2-2, with no clear D. The CDR3 spans 14 residues. The V and J ends lost 3 bases and 2 bases respectively, with 7 bases between them. Germline V CDR1 and CDR2: SNHLY, FYNNEI. The CDR3 spells CASSDFSNTGELFF. CDR3 bases: TGTGCCAGCAGTGATTTTAGTAACACCGGGGAGCTGTTTTTT.

This chain joins TRBV18 and TRBJ1-2; maybe TRBD1 (5 bases). Germline-derived CDR1 and CDR2 are KGHSH and LQKENI. The ends were cut back, 3 bases at V and 5 bases at J, with 13 bases in the middle. The CDR3 is 14 residues long. CDR3 nucleotide sequence: TGTGCCAGCTCACCCGAGGAGGGACCATATGGCTACACCTTC. Its protein product is CASSPEEGPYGYTF.

The chain employs TRBV7-2 and TRBJ2-7; D not certain. The length of the CDR3 is 15 residues. V lost 1 base to trimming and J lost 1 base, with 11 bases between them. Germline CDR1 SGHTA, CDR2 FQGNSA. This chain's CDR3 is CASSLGSSTSYEQYF. The CDR3 DNA reads TGTGCCAGCAGCTTAGGGTCTAGTACTTCCTACGAGCAGTACTTC.

The gene calls are TRBV19 and TRBJ2-3; TRBD2 matches 7 bases. The germline CDR1 and CDR2 sequences are LNHDA and SQIVND (reference sequence). After removal of 1 base from V and 2 bases from J, the junction contained 12 bases not matched to a gene. The CDR3 has 18 residues. This CDR3 reads CASSIGGSASGFTDTQYF. The CDR3 region has the DNA TGTGCCAGTAGTATAGGGGGCTCGGCTAGCGGATTCACAGATACGCAGTATTTT.